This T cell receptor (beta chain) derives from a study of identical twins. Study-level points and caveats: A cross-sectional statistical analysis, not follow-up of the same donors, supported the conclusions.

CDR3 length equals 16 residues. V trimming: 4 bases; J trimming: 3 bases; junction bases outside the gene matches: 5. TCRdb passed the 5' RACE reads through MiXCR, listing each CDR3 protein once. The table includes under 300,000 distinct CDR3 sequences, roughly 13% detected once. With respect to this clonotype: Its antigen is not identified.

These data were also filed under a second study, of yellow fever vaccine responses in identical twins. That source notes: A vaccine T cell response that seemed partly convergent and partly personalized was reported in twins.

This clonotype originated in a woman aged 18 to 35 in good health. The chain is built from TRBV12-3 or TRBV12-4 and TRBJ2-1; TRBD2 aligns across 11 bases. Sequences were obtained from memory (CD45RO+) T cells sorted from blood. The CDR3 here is CASSYSGRGDYNEQFF. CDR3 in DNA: TGTGCCAGCAGTTATAGCGGGAGGGGGGACTACAATGAGCAGTTCTTC.